One TCR beta chain is described in this entry. Its antigen is unknown. This record belongs to a study of TIL therapy for anti-PD-1-resistant metastatic lung cancer. Study information: Median patient age was about 50, ranging roughly 35-85 years.

The libraries were made with immunoSEQ v3. Repertoires were generated with immunoSEQ multiplex PCR, while TCRdb's copy carries only in-frame clones and drops some. The sample contains approximately 60,000 clones, approximately 75% of which appear only once. The V end was cut by 0 bases, the J end by 3 bases, with 14 bases between. CDR3 size: 16 residues. In germline, CDR1 is SGHTS, CDR2 YDEGEE. General study points: Treatment-naive, never-smoker and oncogene-addicted patients were overrepresented in this highly selected cohort.

Stated time point: pre-treatment sample, taken before nivolumab and TIL therapy. The clonotype was recovered from a person between 25 and 79 years old with non-small cell lung cancer. Material: blood, obtained at baseline. The rearrangement links TRBV5-8 to TRBJ2-3, with D hard to call. The CDR3 spells CASSLATVLGTDTQYF. DNA of the CDR3: TGTGCCAGCAGCTTGGCCACAGTCCTTGGGACAGATACGCAGTATTTT.